These 18 T cell receptor beta chains were sequenced from one sample in a study of control samples from healthy donors and cancer patients. Sequencing was performed with immunoSEQ multiplex PCR; in TCRdb, only in-frame clones are kept and a portion is missing. The sample holds 40,000 to 50,000 clones, around four fifths seen once. The sequenced sample was blood. These TCRs come from a man in his 60s in good health.

The J gene is TRBJ2-1, the V gene TRBV6-5; 11 nucleotides match TRBD2. The CDR3 is 16 residues long. Germline assignment: CDR1 MNHEY and CDR2 SVGAGI. V shed 3 bases, J shed 7 bases, and the junction held 8 bases outside the gene matches. The DNA of the CDR3 is TGTGCCAGCAGTTATGGGACTAGCGGAATACTGAATGAGCAGTTCTTC. This gives the protein CASSYGTSGILNEQFF.

V gene TRBV6-6 combines with J gene TRBJ2-1; D is undetermined. Germline V lookup: CDR1 MNHNY, CDR2 SVGAGI (reference sequence). V was cut by 7 bases and J by 9 bases, with 25 bases left in between. The CDR3 loop spans 16 amino acids. The DNA for the CDR3 is TGTGCCAGCACCCCGTGGGTAGGCCTAAATTCCTTTGAGCAGTTCTTC. Its translation: CASTPWVGLNSFEQFF.

The gene calls are TRBV2 and TRBJ2-7; unclear D gene. The V end lost 4 bases, the J end lost 0 bases, and 13 bases lay between the germline ends. Germline V gives CDR1 SNHLY, CDR2 FYNNEI. The CDR3 extends over 15 amino acids. The CDR3 spells CASSAVHLLSYEQYF. CDR3 coding DNA: TGTGCCAGCAGTGCTGTACACCTCCTCTCCTACGAGCAGTACTTC.

This clone has just one count. The chain couples TRBV5-1 to TRBJ1-4; no clear D gene. Germline values: CDR1 SGHRS, CDR2 YFSETQ. The germline V and J ends were trimmed by 1 base and 8 bases, with 12 bases remaining between them. This CDR3 spans 14 amino acids. The CDR3 loop reads CASSLFPGGEKLFF. CDR3 DNA: TGCGCCAGCAGCTTGTTTCCGGGAGGGGAAAAACTGTTTTTT.

V usage is TRBV16 and J usage is TRBJ2-7; a weak D match, TRBD1 (5 bases). V was clipped by 0 bases and J by 2 bases, with 11 bases between them. Germline-derived CDR1 and CDR2 are KGHSY and FQNENV. This CDR3 has 15 residues. Written as DNA, the CDR3 is TGTGCCAGCAGCCAATCGTTCCAGGGTCCCTACGAGCAGTACTTC. Translating it yields CASSQSFQGPYEQYF.

The chain has TRBV5-1 and TRBJ2-7, with 8 bases that match TRBD1. The V and J ends lost 3 bases and 1 base, in that order; junction bases with no gene match: 9. The CDR3 sequence is 16 residues long. The germline CDR1 and CDR2 sequences are SGHRS and YFSETQ. CDR3 coding DNA: TGCGCCAGCAGCTCAGCCGGACAGGGAAAATCCTACGAGCAGTACTTC. Translated, it gives CASSSAGQGKSYEQYF.

The chain is built from TRBV7-9 and TRBJ1-3, with a weak D call TRBD1 (6 bases). Germline V gives CDR1 SEHNR, CDR2 FQNEAQ (reference sequence). V was pared by 2 bases and J by 4 bases, with 12 bases between. The CDR3 sequence is 15 residues long. The CDR3 DNA is TGTGCCAGCAGCTTACATGGCCAGGGGGGAAACACCATATATTTT. Protein product: CASSLHGQGGNTIYF.

The chain couples TRBV24-1 to TRBJ2-1; TRBD1 matches at 7 bases. The CDR3 has 15 residues. The germline gives CDR1 KGHDR, CDR2 SFDVKD. V shed 4 bases and J 5 bases; nucleotides not matched to a gene: 7. CDR3 nucleotide sequence: TGTGCCACCAGTGACCCGGGACAGATACACAATGAGCAGTTCTTC. Translating gives CATSDPGQIHNEQFF.

V usage is TRBV7-9 and J usage is TRBJ1-1; 8 bases are a match to TRBD1. The CDR3 is 15 residues long. Unmatched junction bases numbered 3, after V lost 2 bases and J lost 1 base. In germline, CDR1 is SEHNR, CDR2 FQNEAQ (reference sequence). CDR3 nucleotide sequence: TGTGCCAGCAGCTTACGACAGGGGAGGAACACTGAAGCTTTCTTT. Translating it yields CASSLRQGRNTEAFF.

The rearrangement links TRBV28 to TRBJ2-1; TRBD2 matches at 7 bases. Germline V lookup: CDR1 MDHEN, CDR2 SYDVKM. This CDR3 region has 15 residues. V gave up 7 bases and J gave up 3 bases; unmatched junction bases: 9. The CDR3: CASIGGSPNYNEQFF. The CDR3 nucleotides are TGTGCCAGCATAGGCGGGAGCCCAAACTACAATGAGCAGTTCTTC.

This clone appeared a single time. The gene calls are TRBV23-1 and TRBJ2-7; D is uncertain. TRBV23-1 belongs to the ORF category, with a function that is uncertain. Trimming pared 1 base from V and 3 bases from J, leaving 25 bases between. CDR3 length: 19 amino acids. CDR3 sequence: CASSQFSLLTHGPVYEQYF. In DNA, the CDR3 is TGCGCCAGCAGTCAATTCTCCCTATTGACGCATGGACCCGTCTACGAGCAGTACTTC.

V usage is TRBV6-5 and J usage is TRBJ1-5; 9 bases match TRBD1. V shed 4 bases, J shed 6 bases, and the junction held 7 bases outside the gene matches. There are 15 residues in the CDR3. Germline loops: CDR1 MNHEY, CDR2 SVGAGI. In DNA form, the CDR3 reads TGTGCCAGCAGTTCGGACAGGGGCATAGGTCAGCCCCAGCATTTT. Translating it yields CASSSDRGIGQPQHF.

The V call is TRBV18, the J call TRBJ2-7; D uncertain. The length of the CDR3 is 14 residues. CDR1 is KGHSH and CDR2 is LQKENI in the germline V gene. Trimming cost V 0 bases and J 4 bases, with 10 bases left between them. This CDR3 reads CASSPPSQRYEQYF. The CDR3 DNA is TGTGCCAGCTCACCACCTTCCCAGAGATACGAGCAGTACTTC.

The chain couples TRBV27 to TRBJ1-4; D is undetermined. Germline-derived CDR1 and CDR2 are MNHEY and SMNVEV (reference sequence). The CDR3 has 16 amino acids. V lost 2 bases and J lost 3, with 13 bases in between. CDR3 amino acids: CASSLNKAGPNEKLFF. The CDR3 region has the DNA TGTGCCAGCAGTTTAAATAAGGCCGGCCCTAATGAAAAACTGTTTTTT.

This rearrangement joins TRBV10-2 to TRBJ2-1; TRBD2 matches at 8 bases. The CDR3 contains 15 residues. V shed 2 bases and J 8 bases; nucleotides not matched to a gene: 8. Germline V gene lookup returns CDR1 WSHSY and CDR2 SAAADI. CDR3 loop: CASSESSGNRYEQFF. As DNA, the CDR3 is TGCGCCAGCAGTGAGAGTAGCGGGAATCGCTATGAGCAGTTCTTC.

The chain uses TRBV6-2 or TRBV6-3 and TRBJ1-5; D ambiguous. Trimming shortened V by 0 bases and J by 0 bases, and 3 bases separated the two germline ends. The germline CDR1 and CDR2 sequences are MNHEY and SVGEGT. The CDR3 consists of 14 residues. This CDR3 reads CASSYSFSNQPQHF. In DNA, the CDR3 is TGTGCCAGCAGTTACTCGTTTAGCAATCAGCCCCAGCATTTT.

The CDR3 nucleotides are TGTGCCAGCAGCACCCCCGGGATGCGGGATACGCAGTATTTT. Its translation is CASSTPGMRDTQYF. The J gene is TRBJ2-3, the V gene TRBV9; D may be TRBD2 (5 bases). Between the trimmed V and J ends, which lost 4 bases and 6 bases, there was a span of 15 bases. CDR1 and CDR2 from the germline V gene are SGDLS and YYNGEE. There are 14 residues in the CDR3. The variable domain in full, with the rest retrieved from reference TRBV9 and TRBJ2-3, is DSGVTQTPKHLITATGQRVTLRCSPRSGDLSVYWYQQSLDQGLQFLIQYYNGEERAKGNILERFSAQQFPDLHSELNLSSLELGDSALYFCASSTPGMRDTQYFGPGTRLTVL.

The chain carries TRBV10-3 and TRBJ2-3; the match to TRBD2 covers 8 bases. Germline assignment: CDR1 ENHRY and CDR2 SYGVKD. V trimming: 6 bases; J trimming: 6 bases; junction bases outside the gene matches: 11. The CDR3 contains 15 residues. CDR3 sequence: CAIRTHGGAQDTQYF. The CDR3 DNA reads as TGTGCCATCAGGACGCACGGGGGGGCTCAGGATACGCAGTATTTT.